This TCR beta chain was sequenced for a study of beta chain features in type 1 diabetes. Findings of the study overall: Sequencing the cDNA could make cells with high TCR expression show up more than they should. When Type 1 diabetes patients were examined, their TCRB CDR3s proved moderately but significantly shorter in all four CD4+ subsets. The question of HLA type influencing TCRB rearrangement was one that remained unresolved here.

The study reverse transcribed the entire isolated RNA, so it sequenced expressed TCRB transcripts. Naive, central memory and regulatory T cell samples came to a mean of roughly 3.6 million reads. Profiling relied on immunoSEQ multiplex PCR, and the TCRdb table lists in-frame clones only, not all of them. The profile covers a few hundred thousand clones, with roughly 9.8% appearing a single time and roughly 0.54% taken by the ten largest. Losses at the gene ends were 6 bases for V and 3 bases for J; bases not matched to a gene: 5. This CDR3 has 14 amino acids. CDR1 and CDR2 (germline): MNHNS, SASEGT. This clone has more than one count but fewer than ten. What it binds is not known.

The TCR was taken from a man younger than 45 with type 1 diabetes. The J gene is TRBJ1-1, the V gene TRBV6-1; 9 bases match TRBD1. The specimen sequenced was central memory CD4+ T cells from blood. CDR3 nucleotide sequence: TGTGCCAGCAGAACCAGACAGGGGGACACTGAAGCTTTCTTT. Protein: CASRTRQGDTEAFF.